Listed below are T cell receptor beta chains from one sample, sequenced in a study of blood T cell repertoires in COVID-19. The repertoire was sequenced with immunoSEQ multiplex PCR; TCRdb's copy has only in-frame clones and lacks some. The table lists 110,000 to 150,000 clones, approximately 84% of them singletons. The sequenced sample consisted of PBMCs or T cells enriched from blood (not recorded which). The receptors originated from a woman aged 18-29 years who had been exposed to COVID-19. Each CDR3 is given with its conserved first and last residue. A D gene is named only where the DNA matches it firmly. The size of a clone is reported for some rows only, either as once, few or many, or as a class for expanded clones.

v_call: TRBV3-1/TRBV3-2
j_call: TRBJ2-3
d_call: TRBD1
clone_size: NA
cdr3_aa: CASSHGTGYLPDTQYF
cdr3_nt: TGTGCCAGCAGCCACGGGACAGGGTACCTCCCAGATACGCAGTATTTT

v_call: TRBV11-2
j_call: TRBJ2-7
d_call: NA
clone_size: many
cdr3_aa: CASSLPGRGPEQYF
cdr3_nt: TGTGCCAGCAGCCTACCGGGCCGGGGTCCCGAGCAGTACTTC

v_call: TRBV10-3
j_call: TRBJ2-7
d_call: NA
clone_size: NA
cdr3_aa: CAISESGTRKNEQYF
cdr3_nt: TGTGCCATCAGTGAGTCAGGAACCAGGAAGAACGAGCAGTACTTC

v_call: TRBV25-1
j_call: TRBJ2-7
d_call: TRBD2
clone_size: NA
cdr3_aa: CASSQAGGPYEQYF
cdr3_nt: TGTGCCAGCAGTCAGGCGGGAGGGCCCTACGAGCAGTACTTC

v_call: TRBV11-3
j_call: TRBJ2-3
d_call: NA
clone_size: few
cdr3_aa: CASSPRGTTDTQYF
cdr3_nt: TGTGCCAGCAGCCCTAGGGGGACCACAGATACGCAGTATTTT

v_call: TRBV19
j_call: TRBJ1-5
d_call: NA
clone_size: NA
cdr3_aa: CASSIQAPRTLVQPQHF
cdr3_nt: TGTGCCAGTAGTATACAGGCTCCGAGGACATTAGTTCAGCCCCAGCATTTT

v_call: TRBV7-6
j_call: TRBJ2-3
d_call: TRBD2
clone_size: few
cdr3_aa: CASSRRTSLSQADTQYF
cdr3_nt: TGTGCCAGCAGCCGACGGACTAGCCTGAGTCAGGCAGATACGCAGTATTTT

v_call: TRBV19
j_call: TRBJ2-7
d_call: TRBD1
clone_size: NA
cdr3_aa: CASTDRDYEQYF
cdr3_nt: TGTGCCAGTACCGACAGGGACTACGAGCAGTACTTC

v_call: TRBV6-4
j_call: TRBJ2-2
d_call: TRBD2
clone_size: NA
cdr3_aa: CASTLVAGGNTGELFF
cdr3_nt: TGTGCCAGCACCCTCGTAGCGGGAGGGAACACCGGGGAGCTGTTTTTT

v_call: TRBV18
j_call: TRBJ2-7
d_call: TRBD1
clone_size: NA
cdr3_aa: CASSPPPSGTGLGEQYF
cdr3_nt: TGTGCCAGCTCACCACCCCCGTCCGGGACAGGGTTAGGAGAGCAGTACTTC

v_call: TRBV28
j_call: TRBJ1-5
d_call: NA
clone_size: once
cdr3_aa: CASMGEGYNQPQHF
cdr3_nt: TGTGCCAGCATGGGGGAGGGGTACAATCAGCCCCAGCATTTT

v_call: TRBV6-6
j_call: TRBJ1-2
d_call: NA
clone_size: NA
cdr3_aa: CASSYSQGGYTF
cdr3_nt: TGTGCCAGCAGTTACTCACAGGGAGGCTACACCTTC

v_call: TRBV10-2
j_call: TRBJ1-1
d_call: TRBD1
clone_size: NA
cdr3_aa: CASSNGQGPEAFF
cdr3_nt: TGCGCCAGCAGTAATGGACAGGGCCCTGAAGCTTTCTTT

v_call: TRBV10-3
j_call: TRBJ2-3
d_call: TRBD2
clone_size: NA
cdr3_aa: CAIRSLAGATDTQYF
cdr3_nt: TGTGCCATCAGGTCACTAGCGGGAGCGACAGATACGCAGTATTTT

v_call: TRBV30
j_call: TRBJ2-3
d_call: TRBD2
clone_size: NA
cdr3_aa: CAWRYGAGFLTDTQYF
cdr3_nt: TGTGCCTGGAGGTACGGAGCGGGATTCTTAACAGATACGCAGTATTTT

v_call: TRBV7-9
j_call: TRBJ2-7
d_call: NA
clone_size: NA
cdr3_aa: CASSLAAGSSYEQYF
cdr3_nt: TGTGCCAGCAGCTTAGCGGCGGGAAGCTCCTACGAGCAGTACTTC

v_call: TRBV19
j_call: TRBJ2-2
d_call: TRBD2
clone_size: NA
cdr3_aa: CASRTSGNTGELFF
cdr3_nt: TGTGCCAGCAGGACTAGCGGGAACACCGGGGAGCTGTTTTTT

v_call: TRBV15
j_call: TRBJ2-1
d_call: TRBD2
clone_size: NA
cdr3_aa: CATSGGRAEQFF
cdr3_nt: TGTGCCACCAGCGGCGGGAGGGCTGAGCAGTTCTTC

v_call: TRBV19
j_call: TRBJ1-5
d_call: TRBD1
clone_size: NA
cdr3_aa: CASSVQGQGQEPQHF
cdr3_nt: TGTGCCAGTAGTGTTCAAGGACAGGGTCAAGAGCCCCAGCATTTT

v_call: TRBV7-8
j_call: TRBJ1-4
d_call: NA
clone_size: NA
cdr3_aa: CASSSSAGFWPNEKLFF
cdr3_nt: TGTGCCAGCAGCTCTTCGGCAGGGTTCTGGCCTAATGAAAAACTGTTTTTT

v_call: TRBV2
j_call: TRBJ1-1
d_call: NA
clone_size: NA
cdr3_aa: CASKVEANTEAFF
cdr3_nt: TGTGCCAGCAAAGTTGAGGCGAACACTGAAGCTTTCTTT

v_call: TRBV19
j_call: TRBJ2-3
d_call: NA
clone_size: NA
cdr3_aa: CASSQTPSTDTQYF
cdr3_nt: TGTGCCAGTAGTCAGACACCAAGCACAGATACGCAGTATTTT

v_call: TRBV20-1
j_call: TRBJ2-3
d_call: NA
clone_size: NA
cdr3_aa: CSASTGSPDTQYF
cdr3_nt: TGCAGTGCTAGTACCGGGAGTCCAGATACGCAGTATTTT

v_call: TRBV15
j_call: TRBJ1-6
d_call: TRBD1
clone_size: NA
cdr3_aa: CATSRVGAGGRGSLHF
cdr3_nt: TGTGCCACCAGCAGAGTTGGGGCAGGGGGCAGGGGGTCCCTCCACTTT

v_call: TRBV28
j_call: TRBJ1-3
d_call: NA
clone_size: NA
cdr3_aa: CASGGPRNTIYF
cdr3_nt: TGTGCCAGCGGCGGGCCCAGAAACACCATATATTTT

v_call: TRBV9
j_call: TRBJ2-1
d_call: NA
clone_size: NA
cdr3_aa: CASSVGKTGYNEQFF
cdr3_nt: TGTGCCAGCAGCGTAGGTAAGACTGGATACAATGAGCAGTTCTTC

v_call: TRBV24-1
j_call: TRBJ2-1
d_call: TRBD1
clone_size: NA
cdr3_aa: CATSEHPGTGGGEQFF
cdr3_nt: TGTGCCACCAGCGAACATCCCGGGACAGGGGGCGGTGAGCAGTTCTTC

v_call: TRBV28
j_call: TRBJ1-4
d_call: NA
clone_size: NA
cdr3_aa: CASSFTLEKLFF
cdr3_nt: TGTGCCAGCAGTTTTACTCTCGAAAAACTGTTTTTT